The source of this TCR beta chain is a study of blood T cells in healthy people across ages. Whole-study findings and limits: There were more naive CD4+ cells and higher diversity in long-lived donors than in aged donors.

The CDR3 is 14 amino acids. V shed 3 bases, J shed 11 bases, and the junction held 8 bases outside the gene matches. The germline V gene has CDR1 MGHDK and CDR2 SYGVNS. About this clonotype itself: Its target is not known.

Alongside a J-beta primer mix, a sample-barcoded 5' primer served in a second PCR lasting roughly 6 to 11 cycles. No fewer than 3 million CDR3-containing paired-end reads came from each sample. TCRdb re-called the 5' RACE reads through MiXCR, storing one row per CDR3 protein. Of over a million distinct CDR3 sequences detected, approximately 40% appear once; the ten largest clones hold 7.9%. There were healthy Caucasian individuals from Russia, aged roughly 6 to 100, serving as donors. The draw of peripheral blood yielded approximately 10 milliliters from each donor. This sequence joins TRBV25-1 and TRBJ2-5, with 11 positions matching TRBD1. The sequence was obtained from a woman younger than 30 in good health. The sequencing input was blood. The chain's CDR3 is CASSDRGTGGEQYF. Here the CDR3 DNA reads TGTGCCAGCAGTGATAGGGGGACAGGGGGTGAGCAGTACTTC.